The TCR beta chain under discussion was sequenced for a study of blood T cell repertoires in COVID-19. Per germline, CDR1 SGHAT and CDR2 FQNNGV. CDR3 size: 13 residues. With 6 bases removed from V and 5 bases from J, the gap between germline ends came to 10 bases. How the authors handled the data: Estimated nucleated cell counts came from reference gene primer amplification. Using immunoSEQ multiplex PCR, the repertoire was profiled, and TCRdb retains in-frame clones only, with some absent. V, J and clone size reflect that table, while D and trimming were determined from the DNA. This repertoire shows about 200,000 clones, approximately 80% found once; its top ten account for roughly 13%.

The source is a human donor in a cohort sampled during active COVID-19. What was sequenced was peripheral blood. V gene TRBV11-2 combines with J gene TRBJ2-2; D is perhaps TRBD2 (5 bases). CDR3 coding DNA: TGTGCCAGCAGATCCGAGGGTACCGGGGAGCTGTTTTTT. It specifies CASRSEGTGELFF.